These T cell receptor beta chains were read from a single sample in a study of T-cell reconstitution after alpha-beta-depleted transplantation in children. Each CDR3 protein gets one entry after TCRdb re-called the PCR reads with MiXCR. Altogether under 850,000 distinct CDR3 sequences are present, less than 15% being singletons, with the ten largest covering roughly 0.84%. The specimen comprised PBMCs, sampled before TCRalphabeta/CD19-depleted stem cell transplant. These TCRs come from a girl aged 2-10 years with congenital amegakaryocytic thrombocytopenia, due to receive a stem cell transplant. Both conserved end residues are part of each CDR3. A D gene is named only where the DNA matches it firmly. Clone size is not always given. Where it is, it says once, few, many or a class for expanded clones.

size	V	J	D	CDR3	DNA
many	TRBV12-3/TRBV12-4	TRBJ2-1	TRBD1	CASISGGSYNEQFF	TGTGCCAGCATCTCAGGGGGCTCCTACAATGAGCAGTTCTTC
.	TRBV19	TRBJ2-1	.	CASSVGEAVNEQFF	TGTGCCAGTAGTGTCGGAGAGGCGGTAAATGAGCAGTTCTTC
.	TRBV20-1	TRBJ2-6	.	CSVFGTGHSGANVLTF	TGCAGTGTCTTTGGGACTGGACACTCTGGGGCCAACGTCCTGACTTTC
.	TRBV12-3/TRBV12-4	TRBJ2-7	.	CASMKGTDYEQYF	TGTGCCAGCATGAAGGGCACCGACTACGAGCAGTACTTC
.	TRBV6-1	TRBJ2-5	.	CASRPGAGSRTQYF	TGTGCCAGCAGACCCGGAGCCGGTTCAAGGACCCAGTACTTC
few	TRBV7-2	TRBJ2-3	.	CASSPLRDDTQYF	TGTGCCAGCAGCCCCCTCAGGGATGATACGCAGTATTTT
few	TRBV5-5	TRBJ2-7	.	CASSPPGYPTYEQYF	TGTGCCAGCAGCCCGCCCGGCTACCCAACCTACGAGCAGTACTTC
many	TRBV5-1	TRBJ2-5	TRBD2	CASSRGLAGRTQYF	TGCGCCAGCAGCCGTGGACTAGCGGGGCGGACCCAGTACTTC
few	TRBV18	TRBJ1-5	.	CASSPQAAPSGPQHF	TGTGCCAGCTCACCGCAGGCAGCACCGTCGGGACCCCAGCATTTT
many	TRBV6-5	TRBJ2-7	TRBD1	CASSNSRGRDEQYF	TGTGCCAGCAGCAACTCCAGGGGGCGAGACGAGCAGTACTTC
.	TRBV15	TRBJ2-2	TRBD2	CATSREKIGLAGGERTGELFF	TGTGCCACCAGCAGAGAGAAAATCGGACTAGCGGGAGGCGAGAGGACCGGGGAGCTGTTTTTT
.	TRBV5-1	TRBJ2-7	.	CASSFVSGSYEQYF	TGCGCCAGCAGCTTTGTTTCCGGATCCTACGAGCAGTACTTC
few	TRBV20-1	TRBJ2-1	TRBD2	CSAGGTSGRRSF	TGCAGTGCTGGAGGGACTAGCGGGAGGCGGAGCTTC
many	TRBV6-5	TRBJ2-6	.	CASSFNGNSGANVLTF	TGTGCCAGCAGTTTCAACGGTAACTCTGGGGCCAACGTCCTGACTTTC
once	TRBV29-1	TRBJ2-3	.	CSVMDLVDTQYF	TGCAGCGTCATGGACCTTGTAGATACGCAGTATTTT
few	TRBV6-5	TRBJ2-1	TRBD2	CASSYSLTSGRRHEQFF	TGTGCCAGCAGTTACTCCCTAACTAGCGGGAGGCGTCATGAGCAGTTCTTC
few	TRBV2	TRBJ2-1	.	CAGHRDETYNEQFF	TGTGCCGGCCACCGGGACGAGACCTACAATGAGCAGTTCTTC
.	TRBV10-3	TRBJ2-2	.	CAISESGVWELFF	TGTGCCATCAGTGAGTCCGGGGTGTGGGAGCTGTTTTTT
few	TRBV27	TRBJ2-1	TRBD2	CASRPLLAGVGNEQFF	TGTGCCAGCAGGCCCCTCCTAGCGGGAGTTGGCAATGAGCAGTTCTTC
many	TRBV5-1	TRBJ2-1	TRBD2	CASSLIGLAGMGVSYNEQFF	TGCGCCAGCAGCTTGATTGGACTAGCGGGAATGGGGGTCTCCTACAATGAGCAGTTCTTC
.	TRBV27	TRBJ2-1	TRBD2	CASSSGLAPYNEQFF	TGTGCCAGCAGTTCGGGACTAGCACCCTACAATGAGCAGTTCTTC
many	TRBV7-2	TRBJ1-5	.	CASSLAWTENQPQHF	TGTGCCAGCAGCTTAGCCTGGACAGAGAATCAGCCCCAGCATTTT
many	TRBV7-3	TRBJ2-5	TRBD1	CASSLGSTGDQETQYF	TGTGCCAGCAGCTTAGGGTCGACAGGGGACCAAGAGACCCAGTACTTC
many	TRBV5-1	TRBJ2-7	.	CASSRVQIVGAEQYF	TGCGCCAGCAGCCGCGTTCAAATAGTGGGAGCCGAGCAGTACTTC
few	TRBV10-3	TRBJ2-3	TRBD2	CAIGPSGPSTDTQYF	TGTGCCATCGGCCCTAGCGGGCCTAGCACAGATACGCAGTATTTT
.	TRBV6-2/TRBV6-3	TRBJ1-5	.	CASRPLNQPQHF	TGTGCCAGCAGACCCCTAAATCAGCCCCAGCATTTT
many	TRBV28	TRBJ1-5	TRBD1	CASSNRGQPQHF	TGTGCCAGCAGCAACAGGGGACAGCCCCAGCATTTT
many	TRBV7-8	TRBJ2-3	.	CASSLRGVRDTQYF	TGTGCCAGCAGCTTAAGGGGGGTTCGAGATACGCAGTATTTT
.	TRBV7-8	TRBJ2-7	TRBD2	CASSAGTSEAEQYF	TGTGCCAGCAGCGCCGGGACTAGCGAAGCCGAGCAGTACTTC
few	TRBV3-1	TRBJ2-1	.	CASSQGPAPLNEQFF	TGTGCCAGCAGCCAAGGGCCCGCCCCCCTCAATGAGCAGTTCTTC